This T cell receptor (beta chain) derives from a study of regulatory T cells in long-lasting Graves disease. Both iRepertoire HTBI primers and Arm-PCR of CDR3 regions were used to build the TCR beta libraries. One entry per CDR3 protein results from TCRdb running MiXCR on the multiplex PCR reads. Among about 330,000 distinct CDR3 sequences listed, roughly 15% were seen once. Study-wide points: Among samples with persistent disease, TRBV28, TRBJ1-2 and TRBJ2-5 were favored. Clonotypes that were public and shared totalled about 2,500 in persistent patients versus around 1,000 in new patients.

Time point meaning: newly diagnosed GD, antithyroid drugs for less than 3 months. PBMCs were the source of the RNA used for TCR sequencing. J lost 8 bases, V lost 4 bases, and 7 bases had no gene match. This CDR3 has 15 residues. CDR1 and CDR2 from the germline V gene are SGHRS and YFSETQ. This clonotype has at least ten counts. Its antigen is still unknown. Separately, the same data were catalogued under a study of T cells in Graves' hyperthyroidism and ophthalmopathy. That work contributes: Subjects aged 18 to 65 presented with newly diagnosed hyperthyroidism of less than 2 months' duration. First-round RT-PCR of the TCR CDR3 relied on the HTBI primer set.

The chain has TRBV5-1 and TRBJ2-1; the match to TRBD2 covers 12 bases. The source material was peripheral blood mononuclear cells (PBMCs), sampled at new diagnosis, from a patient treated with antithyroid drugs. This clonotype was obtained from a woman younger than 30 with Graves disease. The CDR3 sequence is CASSPLAGGPDEQFF. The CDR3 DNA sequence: TGCGCCAGCAGCCCCCTAGCGGGAGGGCCGGATGAGCAGTTCTTC. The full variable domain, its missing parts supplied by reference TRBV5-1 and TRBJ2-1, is KAGVTQTPRYLIKTRGQQVTLSCSPISGHRSVSWYQQTPGQGLQFLFEYFSETQRNKGNFPGRFSGRQFSNSRSEMNVSTLELGDSALYLCASSPLAGGPDEQFFGPGTRLTVL.